These 3 T cell receptor beta chains were all obtained from the same sample, sequenced in a study of T cell repertoires in cytomegalovirus infection. Each CDR3 protein gets one entry after TCRdb re-called the reads with MiXCR. The table records roughly 720,000 distinct CDR3 sequences, roughly 35% of them present only once. The sequencing sample was made of PBMCs. Receptor source: a human donor in good health (CMV status not recorded). Some clones in this sample may be carry-over from other donors' samples.

This clonotype turned up a few times. The chain combines TRBV7-6 with TRBJ1-2; D remains unclear. This CDR3 comprises 16 residues. Trimming shortened V by 4 bases and J by 1 base, and 16 bases separated the two germline ends. The germline CDR1 and CDR2 sequences are SGHVS and FNYEAQ. In nucleotides, the CDR3 is TGTGCCAGCAGCTCCACGGGCGGATACCATAACTATGGCTACACCTTC. This encodes CASSSTGGYHNYGYTF.

This clonotype was counted at least ten times. This rearrangement joins TRBV7-2 to TRBJ2-2; D not certain. V gave up 1 base and J gave up 7 bases, with 7 bases separating them. Germline V lookup: CDR1 SGHTA, CDR2 FQGNSA. The CDR3 has 13 residues. This CDR3 reads CASSLERSGELFF. The CDR3, as DNA: TGTGCCAGCAGCTTAGAGCGCAGCGGGGAGCTGTTTTTT.

V is TRBV6-1 and J is TRBJ1-3; the D gene is possibly TRBD1 (5 bases). This CDR3 is built from 14 residues. V was pared by 7 bases and J by 2 bases, with 12 bases between. CDR1 and CDR2 (germline): MNHNS, SASEGT. The CDR3 DNA follows: TGTGCCAGCACTCGGGGGACCACTGGAAACACCATATATTTT. Residues: CASTRGTTGNTIYF.